A selection of T cell receptor beta chains follows, all from one sample in a study of T-cell memory formation after mild COVID-19. A single record per CDR3 protein comes from TCRdb applying MiXCR to the 5' RACE reads. The sample lists about 110,000 distinct CDR3 sequences; 18% were seen once. Input material: PBMCs or a T cell subset sorted from them (not recorded which). The receptors derive from a man between 18 and 29 years old who had mild COVID-19 (a few samples of this study predate the infection). Cell type and time point are not known. Each CDR3 is given with its conserved first and last residue. D genes are given only for firm matches. Some rows have no size entry. The others give once, few or many, or a class for an expanded clone.

V	D	size	J	DNA	CDR3
TRBV5-1	-	many	TRBJ2-5	TGCGCCAGCAGCTTGGTCTATCAAGAGACCCAGTACTTC	CASSLVYQETQYF
TRBV5-1	TRBD2	few	TRBJ2-3	TGCGCCAGCAGCTTGCCGAACCACGGGGGGGCGGATACGCAGTATTTT	CASSLPNHGGADTQYF
TRBV20-1	-	few	TRBJ1-2	TGCAGTGCCTTCGACAGGTCAAACTATGGCTACACCTTC	CSAFDRSNYGYTF
TRBV20-1	-	-	TRBJ2-2	TGCAGTGCTAGAGATTTGGAGGGGCAACCCGGGGAGCTGTTTTTT	CSARDLEGQPGELFF
TRBV4-3	TRBD2	many	TRBJ2-7	TGCGCCAGCAGCCAAGAAGTCAGCGGGGGAACCTACGAGCAGTACTTC	CASSQEVSGGTYEQYF
TRBV29-1	-	-	TRBJ2-5	TGCAGCGTTAGCGGGACAGGCCAAGAGACCCAGTACTTC	CSVSGTGQETQYF
TRBV6-2/TRBV6-3	TRBD2	few	TRBJ2-7	TGTGCCAGCAGTATCCAAGGCGCTAGCGGGGGCGAGCAGTACTTC	CASSIQGASGGEQYF
TRBV5-1	-	-	TRBJ2-1	TGCGCCAGCAGCCCAGGGAGGCTCGATAAAAATGAGCAGTTCTTC	CASSPGRLDKNEQFF
TRBV7-2	-	many	TRBJ2-7	TGTGCCAGCAGCTATAGGCCCCGGGGTTACGAGCAGTACTTC	CASSYRPRGYEQYF
TRBV12-3/TRBV12-4	-	-	TRBJ2-1	TGTGCCAGCAGTTTTAGGGGGGATGAGCAGTTCTTC	CASSFRGDEQFF
TRBV7-2	TRBD2	-	TRBJ2-3	TGTGCCAGCAGCCCACTAGCGGGGGTTGTAGATACGCAGTATTTT	CASSPLAGVVDTQYF
TRBV20-1	TRBD2	many	TRBJ2-1	TGCAGTGGAGTTAGCGGGGGGGCGGCCAATGAGCAGTTCTTC	CSGVSGGAANEQFF
TRBV5-6	-	-	TRBJ1-5	TGTGCCAGCAGCTTGGTGGGAGATAGCAATCAGCCCCAGCATTTT	CASSLVGDSNQPQHF
TRBV2	-	-	TRBJ1-1	TGTGCCAGCATCAGAACAGGTTTGGGCACTGAAGCTTTCTTT	CASIRTGLGTEAFF
TRBV9	-	-	TRBJ1-2	TGTGCCAGCAGCGTAGATCCCACAGGCCACTATGGCTACACCTTC	CASSVDPTGHYGYTF
TRBV20-1	TRBD2	-	TRBJ2-5	TGCAGTGCTAGAGATCTCAGCGGGAGCCAAGAGACCCAGTACTTC	CSARDLSGSQETQYF
TRBV6-5	-	few	TRBJ1-1	TGTGCCAGCAGTTACGGAGGTAGCACTGAAGCTTTCTTT	CASSYGGSTEAFF
TRBV4-2	-	-	TRBJ2-5	TGTGCCAGCAGCCAAGGCAGGGAGTCAGTAAAGACCCAGTACTTC	CASSQGRESVKTQYF
TRBV12-5	TRBD2	-	TRBJ2-3	TGTGCTAGTGGTTTGGTACTAGCGGGGGCCTCAGATACGCAGTATTTT	CASGLVLAGASDTQYF
TRBV6-1	-	-	TRBJ1-5	TGTGCCAGCAGTGAATCTGGGGGAAGCAATCAGCCCCAGCATTTT	CASSESGGSNQPQHF
TRBV20-1	-	-	TRBJ2-3	TGCAGTGCTACACCACCCTGGGGGCGGGGCAGCACAGATACGCAGTATTTT	CSATPPWGRGSTDTQYF
TRBV7-2	-	-	TRBJ1-1	TGTGCCAGCAGCTTACAGCATAGGAAAGCTTTCTTT	CASSLQHRKAFF
TRBV10-3	-	-	TRBJ2-3	TGTGCCATCCGTGGAGGGCCCACAACCACAGATACGCAGTATTTT	CAIRGGPTTTDTQYF
TRBV5-5	-	-	TRBJ1-3	TGTGCCAGCAGCTTGGCTCGGCAGTCTGGAAACACCATATATTTT	CASSLARQSGNTIYF
TRBV6-2/TRBV6-3	TRBD2	many	TRBJ2-3	TGTGCCAGCAGCACTAGCGGCGATACGCAGTATTTT	CASSTSGDTQYF
TRBV7-2	-	-	TRBJ1-6	TGTGCCCGATGGTATAATAGTAATTTAGGGTCACCCCTCCACTTT	CARWYNSNLGSPLHF
TRBV5-1	TRBD1	-	TRBJ2-3	TGCGCCAGCAGCGGTTACACTACCGGGACAGGCGTAACAGATACGCAGTATTTT	CASSGYTTGTGVTDTQYF